Given below is one TCR beta chain in context. Per the authors' pipeline: Researchers built a distant-metastasis classifier for papillary thyroid cancer that drew on CDR3 differences across clinicopathological groups. MiXCR reprocessed the PCR reads for TCRdb. TCRdb's processing, not the authors', yielded these V and J calls. The profile shows 15,000 to 20,000 clones, roughly 22% of them singletons. Each patient went into thyroid surgery without having received any treatment. The data originate from a study of metastatic and nonmetastatic thyroid tumors. CDR3 length: 13 residues. Looked up from germline, CDR1 is DFQATT and CDR2 is SNEGSKA (reference sequence). V lost 3 bases, J lost 8 bases, and 16 bases lay in between.

The sequenced sample was adjacent normal tissue. The chain is built from TRBV20-1 and TRBJ1-1; D gene uncertain. The source of this sequence is a female donor with papillary thyroid cancer or a benign thyroid nodule (not recorded which). Some clones in this sample may be carry-over from other donors' samples. The CDR3 here is CSASFGLEAEAFF. CDR3 nucleotides: TGCAGTGCTAGTTTTGGCCTGGAGGCAGAAGCTTTCTTT.